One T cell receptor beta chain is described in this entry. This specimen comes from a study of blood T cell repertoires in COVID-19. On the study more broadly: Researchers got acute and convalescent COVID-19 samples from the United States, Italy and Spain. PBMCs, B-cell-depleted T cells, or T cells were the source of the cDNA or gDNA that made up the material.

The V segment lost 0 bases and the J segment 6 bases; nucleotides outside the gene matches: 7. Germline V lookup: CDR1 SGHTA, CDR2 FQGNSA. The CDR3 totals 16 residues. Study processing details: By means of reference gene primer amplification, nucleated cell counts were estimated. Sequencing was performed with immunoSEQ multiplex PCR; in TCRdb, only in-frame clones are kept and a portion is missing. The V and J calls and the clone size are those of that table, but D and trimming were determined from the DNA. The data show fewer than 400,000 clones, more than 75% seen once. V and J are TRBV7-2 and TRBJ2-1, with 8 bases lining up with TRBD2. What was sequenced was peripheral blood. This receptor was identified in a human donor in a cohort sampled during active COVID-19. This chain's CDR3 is CASSLAGGGIGNEQFF. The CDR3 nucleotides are TGTGCCAGCAGCTTAGCCGGGGGGGGTATTGGCAATGAGCAGTTCTTC. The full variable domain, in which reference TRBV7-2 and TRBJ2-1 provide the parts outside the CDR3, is GAGVSQSPSNKVTEKGKDVELRCDPISGHTALYWYRQSLGQGLEFLIYFQGNSAPDKSGLPSDRFSAERTGGSVSTLTIQRTQQEDSAVYLCASSLAGGGIGNEQFFGPGTRLTVL.